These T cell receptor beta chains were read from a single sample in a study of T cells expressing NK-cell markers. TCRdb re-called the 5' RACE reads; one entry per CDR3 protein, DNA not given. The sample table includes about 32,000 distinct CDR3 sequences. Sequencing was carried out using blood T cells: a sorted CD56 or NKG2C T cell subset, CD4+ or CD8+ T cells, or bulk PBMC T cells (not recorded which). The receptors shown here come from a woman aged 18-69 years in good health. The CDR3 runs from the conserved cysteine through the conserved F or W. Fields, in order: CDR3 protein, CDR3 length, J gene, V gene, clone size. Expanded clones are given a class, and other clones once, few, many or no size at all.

CDR3: CASSANGVPDEQYF; length: 14; J: TRBJ2-7; V: TRBV11-3; size: .
CDR3: CASSGSPHSDTF; length: 12; J: TRBJ1-2; V: TRBV12-3/TRBV12-4; size: .
CDR3: CASSYRGGAPGELFF; length: 15; J: TRBJ2-2; V: TRBV4-1; size: .
CDR3: CASSYSSTGVAYGYTF; length: 16; J: TRBJ1-2; V: TRBV6-5; size: .
CDR3: CASSEGRGAYEQYF; length: 14; J: TRBJ2-7; V: TRBV4-2; size: .
CDR3: CASSLSGWDTEAFF; length: 14; J: TRBJ1-1; V: TRBV12-3/TRBV12-4; size: .
CDR3: CASSDVSGTGELFF; length: 14; J: TRBJ2-2; V: TRBV2; size: .
CDR3: CASSPQGAGGTDTQYF; length: 16; J: TRBJ2-3; V: TRBV4-1; size: .
CDR3: CASSSTGTAHEQFF; length: 14; J: TRBJ2-1; V: TRBV5-6; size: .
CDR3: CASSERHVSTDTQYF; length: 15; J: TRBJ2-3; V: TRBV6-4; size: .
CDR3: CASSFGPSGAYEQYF; length: 15; J: TRBJ2-7; V: TRBV7-7; size: large
CDR3: CSASGGYQETQYF; length: 13; J: TRBJ2-5; V: TRBV20-1; size: .
CDR3: CASSLGFRETQYF; length: 13; J: TRBJ2-5; V: TRBV5-1; size: .
CDR3: CASSLERDNEQYF; length: 13; J: TRBJ2-7; V: TRBV4-1; size: .
CDR3: CASSLGYLGEETQYF; length: 15; J: TRBJ2-5; V: TRBV7-8; size: .
CDR3: CASKRTGETQPQHF; length: 14; J: TRBJ1-5; V: TRBV2; size: .
CDR3: CASSFPAGPQHF; length: 12; J: TRBJ1-5; V: TRBV27; size: .
CDR3: CASSLEPTETQYF; length: 13; J: TRBJ2-5; V: TRBV12-3/TRBV12-4; size: .
CDR3: CASSWTGFYNEQFF; length: 14; J: TRBJ2-1; V: TRBV5-6; size: .
CDR3: CATSRESEGAGGYTF; length: 15; J: TRBJ1-2; V: TRBV15; size: .
CDR3: CSARDPGLLLYSNQPQHF; length: 18; J: TRBJ1-5; V: TRBV20-1; size: .
CDR3: CASSPEGGISGANVLTF; length: 17; J: TRBJ2-6; V: TRBV18; size: .
CDR3: CASSSGFYEQFF; length: 12; J: TRBJ2-1; V: TRBV13; size: .
CDR3: CASSQGSGVYEQYF; length: 14; J: TRBJ2-7; V: TRBV14; size: .
CDR3: CATSRAVDRGYEQYF; length: 15; J: TRBJ2-7; V: TRBV15; size: .
CDR3: CASSLAGGGNEQFF; length: 14; J: TRBJ2-1; V: TRBV7-6; size: .
CDR3: CASTRSGNLLRDTQYF; length: 16; J: TRBJ2-3; V: TRBV12-3/TRBV12-4; size: .
CDR3: CASSLVGDSRTYEQYF; length: 16; J: TRBJ2-7; V: TRBV5-1; size: .
CDR3: CALLTGAAYEQYF; length: 13; J: TRBJ2-7; V: TRBV30; size: .
CDR3: CASSRGEGQPQHF; length: 13; J: TRBJ1-5; V: TRBV12-3/TRBV12-4; size: .
CDR3: CASPPPGPGNTIYF; length: 14; J: TRBJ1-3; V: TRBV7-9; size: .
CDR3: CASSLGADNNYNEQFF; length: 16; J: TRBJ2-1; V: TRBV28; size: .
CDR3: CASSYTGVGEQYF; length: 13; J: TRBJ2-7; V: TRBV2; size: .
CDR3: CASSPSGAMGYGYTF; length: 15; J: TRBJ1-2; V: TRBV5-1; size: .
CDR3: CASSLASGGYEQYF; length: 14; J: TRBJ2-7; V: TRBV7-3; size: .
CDR3: CASSPGQPREYPDTQYF; length: 17; J: TRBJ2-3; V: TRBV4-2; size: .